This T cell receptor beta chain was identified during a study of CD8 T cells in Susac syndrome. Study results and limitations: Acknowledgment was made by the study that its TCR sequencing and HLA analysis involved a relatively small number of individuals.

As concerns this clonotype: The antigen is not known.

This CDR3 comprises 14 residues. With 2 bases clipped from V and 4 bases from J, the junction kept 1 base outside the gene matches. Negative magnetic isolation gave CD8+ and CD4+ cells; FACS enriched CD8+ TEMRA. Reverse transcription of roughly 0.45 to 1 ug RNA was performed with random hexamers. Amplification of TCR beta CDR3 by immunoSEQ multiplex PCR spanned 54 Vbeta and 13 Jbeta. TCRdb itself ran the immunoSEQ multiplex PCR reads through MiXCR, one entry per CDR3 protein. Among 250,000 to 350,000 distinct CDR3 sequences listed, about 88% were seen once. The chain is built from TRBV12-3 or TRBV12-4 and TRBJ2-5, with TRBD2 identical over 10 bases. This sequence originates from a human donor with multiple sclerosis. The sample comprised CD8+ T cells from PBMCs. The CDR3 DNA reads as TGTGCCAGCAGTTTAAGACTAGCGGGAGAGACCCAGTACTTC. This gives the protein CASSLRLAGETQYF.